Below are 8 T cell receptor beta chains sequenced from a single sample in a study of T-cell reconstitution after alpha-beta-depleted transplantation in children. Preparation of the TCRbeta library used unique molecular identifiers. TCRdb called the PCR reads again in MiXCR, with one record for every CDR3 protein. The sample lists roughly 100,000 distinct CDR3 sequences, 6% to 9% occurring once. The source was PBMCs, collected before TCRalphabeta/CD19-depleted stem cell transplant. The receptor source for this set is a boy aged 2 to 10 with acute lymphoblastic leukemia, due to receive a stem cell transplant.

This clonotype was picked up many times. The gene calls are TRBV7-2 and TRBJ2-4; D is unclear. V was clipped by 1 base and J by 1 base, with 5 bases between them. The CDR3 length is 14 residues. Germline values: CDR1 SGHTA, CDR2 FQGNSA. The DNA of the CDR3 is TGTGCCAGCAGCTTAGAGGGTGCCAAAAACATTCAGTACTTC. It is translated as CASSLEGAKNIQYF.

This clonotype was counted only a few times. The DNA for the CDR3 is TGTGCCAGCGCCCACTCCGGCGGGGGGCCCTTCACCGGGGAGCTGTTTTTT. Its protein is CASAHSGGGPFTGELFF. The chain combines TRBV27 with TRBJ2-2; 8 bases agree with TRBD2. Germline V CDR1 and CDR2: MNHEY, SMNVEV (reference sequence). CDR3 length equals 17 residues. V trimming: 8 bases; J trimming: 4 bases; junction bases outside the gene matches: 15.

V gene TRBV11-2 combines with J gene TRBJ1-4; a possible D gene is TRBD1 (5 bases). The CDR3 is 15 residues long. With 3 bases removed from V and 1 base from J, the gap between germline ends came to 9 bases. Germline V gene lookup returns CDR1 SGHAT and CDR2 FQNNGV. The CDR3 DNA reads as TGTGCCAGCAGCTTCTACAGGCAAACTAATGAAAAACTGTTTTTT. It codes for CASSFYRQTNEKLFF. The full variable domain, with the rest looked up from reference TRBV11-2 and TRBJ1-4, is EAGVAQSPRYKIIEKRQSVAFWCNPISGHATLYWYQQILGQGPKLLIQFQNNGVVDDSQLPKDRFSAERLKGVDSTLKIQPAKLEDSAVYLCASSFYRQTNEKLFFGSGTQLSVL.

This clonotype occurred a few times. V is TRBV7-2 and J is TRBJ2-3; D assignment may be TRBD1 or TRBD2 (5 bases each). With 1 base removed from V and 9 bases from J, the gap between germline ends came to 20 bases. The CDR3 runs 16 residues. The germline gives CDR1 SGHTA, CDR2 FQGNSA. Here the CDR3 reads CASSLGFTGRWGTQYF. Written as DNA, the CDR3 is TGTGCCAGCAGCTTAGGTTTTACGGGCCGATGGGGGACGCAGTATTTT.

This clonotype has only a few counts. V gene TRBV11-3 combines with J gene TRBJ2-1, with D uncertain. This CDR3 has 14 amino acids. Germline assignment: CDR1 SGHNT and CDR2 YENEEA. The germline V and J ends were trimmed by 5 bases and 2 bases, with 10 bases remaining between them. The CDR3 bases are TGTGCCAGCAGCGTCGGCCTGCCCTACAATGAGCAGTTCTTC. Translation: CASSVGLPYNEQFF.

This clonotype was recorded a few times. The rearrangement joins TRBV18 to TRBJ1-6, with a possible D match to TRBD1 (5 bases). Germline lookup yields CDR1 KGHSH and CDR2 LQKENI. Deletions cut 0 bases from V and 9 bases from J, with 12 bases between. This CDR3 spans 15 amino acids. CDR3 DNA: TGTGCCAGCTCACCACCTGGTGGGGGGATTTCACCCCTCCACTTT. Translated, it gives CASSPPGGGISPLHF.

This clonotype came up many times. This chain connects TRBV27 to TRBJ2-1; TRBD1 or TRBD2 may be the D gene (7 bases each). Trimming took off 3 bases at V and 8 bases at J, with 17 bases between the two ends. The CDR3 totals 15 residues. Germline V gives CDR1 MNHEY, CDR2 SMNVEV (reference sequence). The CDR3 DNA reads TGTGCCAGCAGTTTCCTTGGGGGAGGGGGCGATGAGCAGTTCTTC. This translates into CASSFLGGGGDEQFF.

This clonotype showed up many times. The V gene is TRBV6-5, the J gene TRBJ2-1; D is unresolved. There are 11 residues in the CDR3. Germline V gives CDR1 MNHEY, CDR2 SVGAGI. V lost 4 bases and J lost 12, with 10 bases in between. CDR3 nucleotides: TGTGCCAGCAGTTTCCTAGAGGTGCAGTTCTTC. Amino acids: CASSFLEVQFF.